Below are 29 T cell receptor beta chains sequenced from a single sample in a study of T-cell reconstitution after alpha-beta-depleted transplantation in children. Preparing the TCRbeta library involved the use of unique molecular identifiers. TCRdb ran MiXCR on the PCR reads and lists one entry per CDR3 protein. Counted here are a few hundred thousand distinct CDR3 sequences, approximately 9.8% occurring once; the ten biggest clones make up 9.5% to 13%. Sequenced material: PBMCs from the stem cell graft donor, taken from the stem cell graft. These receptors all stem from a human donor who donated a stem cell graft to a child with SCID.

The V gene is TRBV6-2 or TRBV6-3, the J gene TRBJ2-3, with 10 positions matching TRBD2. This CDR3 comprises 14 residues. Germline V gene data show CDR1 as MNHEY and CDR2 as SVGEGT. V lost 6 bases, J lost 9 bases, and 9 bases stayed unmatched. The CDR3 nucleotides are TGTGCCAGCAGCCCCGGGACTAGCGTGCAAACGCAGTATTTT. This encodes CASSPGTSVQTQYF.

The V gene is TRBV13, the J gene TRBJ2-7; D perhaps matches TRBD1 (6 bases). This CDR3 is built from 15 residues. In germline, CDR1 is PRHDT, CDR2 FYEKMQ (reference sequence). The V end lost 0 bases, the J end lost 2 bases, and 11 bases lay between the germline ends. CDR3 nucleotide sequence: TGTGCCAGCAGCTTAGGTCCCAGGGGCACCTACGAGCAGTACTTC. Residues: CASSLGPRGTYEQYF. The full variable domain, completed using reference TRBV13 and TRBJ2-7, is AAGVIQSPRHLIKEKRETATLKCYPIPRHDTVYWYQQGPGQDPQFLISFYEKMQSDKGSIPDRFSAQQFSDYHSELNMSSLELGDSALYFCASSLGPRGTYEQYFGPGTRLTVT.

This chain connects TRBV18 to TRBJ2-7; D is uncertain. CDR1 is KGHSH and CDR2 is LQKENI in the germline V gene. The CDR3 spans 14 residues. Trimming left V 1 base short and J 2 bases short, with 9 bases between. The CDR3 DNA sequence: TGTGCCAGCTCACCACGTGGCAGCCCCTACGAGCAGTACTTC. Its protein is CASSPRGSPYEQYF.

V usage is TRBV18 and J usage is TRBJ2-1, with TRBD2 matching 11 bases. The CDR3 extends over 15 amino acids. The V and J ends lost 5 bases and 8 bases, in that order; junction bases with no gene match: 8. The germline CDR1 and CDR2 sequences are KGHSH and LQKENI. The CDR3 here is CASSSPSGGHHEQFF. For the CDR3, the DNA is TGTGCCAGCTCATCCCCTAGCGGGGGGCACCATGAGCAGTTCTTC.

The rearrangement links TRBV6-1 to TRBJ2-7; D is undetermined. Germline lookup yields CDR1 MNHNS and CDR2 SASEGT. V was cut by 7 bases and J by 12 bases, with 25 bases left in between. The CDR3 contains 14 residues. The CDR3 region is CASIDLARPYSSYF. The CDR3 DNA is TGTGCCAGCATCGACTTGGCCAGGCCTTATTCTTCGTACTTC.

The rearrangement joins TRBV6-5 to TRBJ2-7; TRBD2 aligns across 8 bases. This CDR3 region has 13 residues. Germline CDR1 and CDR2: MNHEY and SVGAGI. V was clipped by 2 bases and J by 3 bases; unmatched bases: 0. CDR3 nucleotide sequence: TGTGCCAGCAGTTACACTAGCGGCTACGAGCAGTACTTC. Protein: CASSYTSGYEQYF.

V and J are TRBV6-1 and TRBJ2-1, with 8 nucleotides matching TRBD2. Trimming at V came to 6 bases and at J to 4 bases, leaving 8 bases not matched to a gene. Germline V gives CDR1 MNHNS, CDR2 SASEGT. CDR3 size: 15 residues. CDR3 amino acids: CASSMSRGVYNEQFF. CDR3 bases: TGTGCCAGCAGCATGTCGCGGGGGGTTTACAATGAGCAGTTCTTC.

The sample holds many counts of this clonotype. The J gene is TRBJ1-2, the V gene TRBV27; TRBD1 matches 8 bases. This CDR3 contains 18 residues. Per the germline V gene, CDR1 is MNHEY and CDR2 is SMNVEV (reference sequence). The junction had 13 bases not matched to a gene; V was cut back by 2 bases and J by 2 bases. CDR3 bases: TGTGCCAGCAGTTTAAGTTGGTCAGGGGGCGCGAACAACTATGGCTACACCTTC. Protein product: CASSLSWSGGANNYGYTF.

The chain has TRBV9 and TRBJ2-1; D is uncertain. CDR1 and CDR2 from the germline V gene are SGDLS and YYNGEE. V lost 0 bases to trimming and J lost 5 bases, with 15 bases between them. CDR3 size: 16 residues. DNA for the CDR3: TGTGCCAGCAGCGTAGACCCCGGGCCTAGAAACAATGAGCAGTTCTTC. As protein: CASSVDPGPRNNEQFF.

This clonotype was counted only a few times. V and J are TRBV7-9 and TRBJ1-4, with TRBD1 as a possible D gene (5 bases). V was clipped by 6 bases and J by 8 bases, with 16 bases between them. CDR1 SEHNR and CDR2 FQNEAQ come from the germline V gene (reference sequence). This CDR3 contains 14 residues. The CDR3 loop reads CASRWDAGGEKLFF. The CDR3 DNA is TGTGCCAGCAGATGGGACGCAGGAGGGGAAAAACTGTTTTTT.

Only a few counts were recorded for this clonotype. V is TRBV2 and J is TRBJ1-5; a weak D match, TRBD1 (5 bases). Germline V gene sequence: CDR1 SNHLY, CDR2 FYNNEI. The length of the CDR3 is 14 residues. The V and J ends lost 2 bases and 5 bases respectively, with 10 bases between them. CDR3 in DNA: TGTGCCAGCAGTGAAACGACGGGGGATCAGCCCCAGCATTTT. Protein: CASSETTGDQPQHF.

The chain uses TRBV20-1 and TRBJ2-7; the D call may be TRBD1 or TRBD2 (5 bases each). This CDR3 has 13 amino acids. Germline V gene data show CDR1 as DFQATT and CDR2 as SNEGSKA (reference sequence). CDR3 in DNA: TGCAGGGGGTTGGGACCGAAGTCCTACGAGCAGTACTTC. Translated: CRGLGPKSYEQYF.

This clonotype turned up a few times. The chain combines TRBV3-1 with TRBJ1-1, with 7 bases matching TRBD1. This CDR3 region has 15 residues. From germline, CDR1 is LGHDT and CDR2 YNNKEL (reference sequence). After removal of 0 bases from V and 3 bases from J, the junction contained 4 bases not matched to a gene. The CDR3: CASSQEVRGDTEAFF. CDR3 DNA: TGTGCCAGCAGCCAAGAGGTCAGGGGGGACACTGAAGCTTTCTTT.

This clonotype was picked up many times. The chain couples TRBV5-1 to TRBJ2-1, with TRBD1 matching over 11 bases. The CDR3 contains 15 residues. Germline CDR1 and CDR2: SGHRS and YFSETQ. V trimming: 4 bases; J trimming: 10 bases; junction bases outside the gene matches: 10. The CDR3 nucleotides are TGCGCCAGCAGCGACGGGACAGGGGGGCCCGAGGAGCAGTTCTTC. It is translated as CASSDGTGGPEEQFF. The full variable domain, with the rest looked up from reference TRBV5-1 and TRBJ2-1, is KAGVTQTPRYLIKTRGQQVTLSCSPISGHRSVSWYQQTPGQGLQFLFEYFSETQRNKGNFPGRFSGRQFSNSRSEMNVSTLELGDSALYLCASSDGTGGPEEQFFGPGTRLTVL.

The chain combines TRBV12-3 or TRBV12-4 with TRBJ1-5; weak D call: TRBD1 (6 bases). V gave up 6 bases and J gave up 5 bases, with 20 bases separating them. This CDR3 is built from 16 residues. The CDR3 loop is CASSPIGHQGYQPQHF. The DNA for the CDR3 is TGTGCCAGCAGCCCAATTGGACACCAGGGGTATCAGCCCCAGCATTTT.

The genes are TRBV5-1 and TRBJ1-2, with D uncertain. Trimming shortened V by 3 bases and J by 4 bases, and 19 bases separated the two germline ends. CDR3 length: 16 residues. Germline V gives CDR1 SGHRS, CDR2 YFSETQ. The CDR3 protein is CASSSHVGGIGYGYTF. CDR3 bases: TGCGCCAGCAGCTCCCACGTGGGAGGGATAGGCTATGGCTACACCTTC.

This clonotype was detected ten times or more. The gene calls are TRBV10-3 and TRBJ2-7; a possible D gene is TRBD2 (5 bases). Trimming removed 9 bases from V and 1 base from J, with 10 bases in between. The CDR3 is 12 amino acids. Germline V gives CDR1 ENHRY, CDR2 SYGVKD. The CDR3 nucleotides read TGTGCCATTCGAAGAGGGTCCTACGAGCAGTACTTC. This sequence encodes CAIRRGSYEQYF.

This chain joins TRBV12-3 or TRBV12-4 and TRBJ1-5; 8 bases are shared with TRBD1. V lost 5 bases, J lost 4 bases, and 4 bases stayed unmatched. The CDR3 extends over 14 amino acids. The CDR3 reads CASSRRQGNQPQHF. In DNA, the CDR3 is TGTGCCAGCAGTAGGAGACAGGGGAATCAGCCCCAGCATTTT.

This clonotype was picked up a small number of times. The J gene is TRBJ2-1, the V gene TRBV10-3; D is perhaps TRBD2 (7 bases). This CDR3 spans 16 amino acids. Germline V gene data show CDR1 as ENHRY and CDR2 as SYGVKD. Trimming shortened V by 4 bases and J by 8 bases, and 21 bases separated the two germline ends. Here the CDR3 reads CAISVGGGGGEHEQFF. CDR3 nucleotides: TGTGCCATCAGTGTCGGTGGGGGCGGGGGTGAACATGAGCAGTTCTTC.

This clonotype was counted between two and nine times. The V and J genes are TRBV10-1 and TRBJ2-2; D is possibly TRBD2 (5 bases). The CDR3 sequence is 13 residues long. Germline-derived CDR1 and CDR2 are WNHNN and SYGVQD (reference sequence). Trimming took 6 bases from V and 8 from J, leaving 13 bases between them. The CDR3 loop reads CASRGDNGGELFF. The CDR3 DNA reads as TGCGCCAGCAGGGGAGACAACGGGGGGGAGCTGTTTTTT.

The table lists this clonotype with a few counts. The chain links TRBV9 to TRBJ2-7; D may correspond to TRBD1 or TRBD2 (5 bases each). The CDR3 loop spans 15 amino acids. The V and J ends lost 4 bases and 7 bases respectively, with 21 bases between them. From germline, CDR1 is SGDLS and CDR2 YYNGEE. The CDR3 here is CASSPAGTDSEEQYF. The DNA for the CDR3 is TGTGCCAGCAGCCCAGCTGGGACCGATAGTGAAGAGCAGTACTTC.

The rearrangement joins TRBV24-1 to TRBJ2-3, with 8 bases aligning to TRBD1. This CDR3 contains 15 residues. The germline gives CDR1 KGHDR, CDR2 SFDVKD. Trimming at V came to 6 bases and at J to 6 bases, leaving 10 bases not matched to a gene. CDR3 in DNA: TGTGCCACCAGTCTATCAGGACAGGGAAGGGATACGCAGTATTTT. This gives the protein CATSLSGQGRDTQYF.

This clonotype was counted at least ten times. This sequence joins TRBV2 and TRBJ2-2; TRBD2 agrees at 9 bases. There are 19 residues in the CDR3. From germline, CDR1 is SNHLY and CDR2 FYNNEI. J gave up 2 bases and V 0 bases, and 10 bases lay outside the gene matches. Here the CDR3 DNA reads TGTGCCAGCAGTGAAGCGAGGCGACTAGCGGAAATCAACACCGGGGAGCTGTTTTTT. Translating gives CASSEARRLAEINTGELFF.

This clonotype was seen only a few times. The rearrangement links TRBV3-1 to TRBJ2-4; possible D gene TRBD2, 6 bases. The germline V gene encodes CDR1 LGHDT and CDR2 YNNKEL (reference sequence). The germline V and J ends were trimmed by 5 bases and 8 bases, with 10 bases remaining between them. The CDR3 is made up of 12 amino acids. The CDR3 region has the DNA TGTGCCAGCAGCAAAGGGACTGACATTCAGTACTTC. This sequence encodes CASSKGTDIQYF.

The chain combines TRBV10-3 with TRBJ2-3; D is perhaps TRBD2 (5 bases). The germline V gene encodes CDR1 ENHRY and CDR2 SYGVKD. CDR3 size: 13 residues. Trimming took off 10 bases at V and 3 bases at J, with 14 bases between the two ends. The CDR3 reads CATGRTGTDTQYF. The CDR3 DNA reads as TGTGCCACCGGTAGGACGGGAACAGATACGCAGTATTTT.

The genes are TRBV3-1 and TRBJ1-1; 9 bases are a match to TRBD1. The CDR3 length is 14 residues. Germline V gene lookup returns CDR1 LGHDT and CDR2 YNNKEL (reference sequence). The V segment lost 1 base and the J segment 7 bases; nucleotides outside the gene matches: 4. Here the CDR3 DNA reads TGTGCCAGCAGCCAAGTCCGGGGACAGGGTGAAGCTTTCTTT. This encodes CASSQVRGQGEAFF.

The chain carries TRBV7-8 and TRBJ1-5; D is ambiguous. Trimming took off 8 bases at V and 6 bases at J, with 11 bases between the two ends. The CDR3 is 12 residues long. Germline-derived CDR1 and CDR2 are SGHVS and FQNEAQ. CDR3 sequence: CASSRGIQPQHF. The CDR3 DNA reads TGTGCCAGCTCGAGAGGGATTCAGCCCCAGCATTTT.

This clonotype showed up many times. The chain couples TRBV3-1 to TRBJ2-7, with 7 bases fitting TRBD1. Germline V gene sequence: CDR1 LGHDT, CDR2 YNNKEL (reference sequence). J was trimmed by 4 bases and V by 3 bases; bases with no gene match: 3. This CDR3 has 13 amino acids. The CDR3 is CASSHGQVYEQYF. The CDR3 DNA reads TGTGCCAGCAGCCACGGACAGGTGTACGAGCAGTACTTC.

A few counts support this clonotype. The chain carries TRBV20-1 and TRBJ2-2; possibly TRBD1 for D (5 bases). Germline V gene lookup returns CDR1 DFQATT and CDR2 SNEGSKA (reference sequence). There are 17 residues in the CDR3. Trimming left V 3 bases short and J 2 bases short, with 19 bases between. The CDR3 region has the DNA TGCAGTGCTAGTCCGCTCGACAGTTGGGGTAACACCGGGGAGCTGTTTTTT. It yields the protein CSASPLDSWGNTGELFF.